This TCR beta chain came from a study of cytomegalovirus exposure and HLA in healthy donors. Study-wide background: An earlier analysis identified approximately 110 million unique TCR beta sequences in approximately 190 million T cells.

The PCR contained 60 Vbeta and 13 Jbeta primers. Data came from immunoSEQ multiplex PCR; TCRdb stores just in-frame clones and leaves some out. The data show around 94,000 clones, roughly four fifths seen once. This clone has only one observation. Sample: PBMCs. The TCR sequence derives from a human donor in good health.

The CDR3 spells CASSQGAPETQYF. The CDR3 DNA follows: TGTGCCAGCTCCCAGGGGGCTCCAGAGACCCAGTACTTC. The chain carries TRBV28 and TRBJ2-5; 8 bases match TRBD1. The CDR3 extends over 13 amino acids. The trim removed 8 bases at V and 4 bases at J, leaving 6 bases unmatched. CDR1 MDHEN and CDR2 SYDVKM come from the germline V gene.